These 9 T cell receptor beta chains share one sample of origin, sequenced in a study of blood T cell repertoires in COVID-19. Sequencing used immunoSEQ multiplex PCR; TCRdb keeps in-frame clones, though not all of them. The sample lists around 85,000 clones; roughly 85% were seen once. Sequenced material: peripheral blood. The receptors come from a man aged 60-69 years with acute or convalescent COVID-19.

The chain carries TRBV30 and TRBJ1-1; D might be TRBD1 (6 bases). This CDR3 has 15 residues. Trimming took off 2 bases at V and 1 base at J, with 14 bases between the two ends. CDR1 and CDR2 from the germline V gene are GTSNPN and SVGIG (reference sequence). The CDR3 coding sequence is TGTGCCTGGAGTCTATTACAGGGAAGGAACACTGAAGCTTTCTTT. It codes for CAWSLLQGRNTEAFF.

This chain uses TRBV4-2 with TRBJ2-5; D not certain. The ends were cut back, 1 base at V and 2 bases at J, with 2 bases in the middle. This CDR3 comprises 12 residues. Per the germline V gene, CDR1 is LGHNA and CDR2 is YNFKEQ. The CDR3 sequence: CASSQAQETQYF. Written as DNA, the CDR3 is TGTGCCAGCAGCCAAGCTCAAGAGACCCAGTACTTC.

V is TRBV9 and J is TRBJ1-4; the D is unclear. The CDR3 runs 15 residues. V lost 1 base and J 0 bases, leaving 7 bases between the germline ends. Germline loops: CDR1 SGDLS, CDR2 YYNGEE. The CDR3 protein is CASSVTGATNEKLFF. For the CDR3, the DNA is TGTGCCAGCAGCGTAACGGGAGCAACTAATGAAAAACTGTTTTTT. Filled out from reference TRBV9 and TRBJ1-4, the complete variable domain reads DSGVTQTPKHLITATGQRVTLRCSPRSGDLSVYWYQQSLDQGLQFLIQYYNGEERAKGNILERFSAQQFPDLHSELNLSSLELGDSALYFCASSVTGATNEKLFFGSGTQLSVL.

The CDR3 here is CASSPDRGETQYF. DNA of the CDR3: TGTGCCAGCTCACCGGACAGGGGAGAGACCCAGTACTTC. The chain joins TRBV18 to TRBJ2-5, with 9 bases lining up with TRBD1. V lost 3 bases, J lost 4 bases, and 0 bases stayed unmatched. The CDR3 runs to 13 residues. The germline V gene has CDR1 KGHSH and CDR2 LQKENI. Together with reference TRBV18 and TRBJ2-5, the CDR3 gives the full variable domain: NAGVMQNPRHLVRRRGQEARLRCSPMKGHSHVYWYRQLPEEGLKFMVYLQKENIIDESGMPKERFSAEFPKEGPSILRIQQVVRGDSAAYFCASSPDRGETQYFGPGTRLLVL.

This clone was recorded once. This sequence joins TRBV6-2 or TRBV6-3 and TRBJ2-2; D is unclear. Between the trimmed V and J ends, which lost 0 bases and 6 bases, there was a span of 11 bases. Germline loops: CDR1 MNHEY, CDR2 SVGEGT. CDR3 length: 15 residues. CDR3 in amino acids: CASSYSMVAAGELFF. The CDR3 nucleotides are TGTGCCAGCAGTTACTCGATGGTGGCCGCCGGGGAGCTGTTTTTT.

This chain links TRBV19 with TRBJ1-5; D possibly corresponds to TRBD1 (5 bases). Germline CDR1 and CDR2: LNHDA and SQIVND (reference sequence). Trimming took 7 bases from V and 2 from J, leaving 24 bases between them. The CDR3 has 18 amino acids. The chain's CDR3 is CASKPRSGEQGGNQPQHF. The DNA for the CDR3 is TGTGCCAGTAAGCCGCGGAGCGGGGAGCAAGGGGGCAATCAGCCCCAGCATTTT.

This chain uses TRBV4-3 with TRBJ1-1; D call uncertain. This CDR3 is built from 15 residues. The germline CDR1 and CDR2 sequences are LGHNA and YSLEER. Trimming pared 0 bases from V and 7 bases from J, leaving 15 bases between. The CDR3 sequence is CASSQDERDGGEAFF. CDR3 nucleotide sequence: TGCGCCAGCAGCCAAGATGAAAGGGATGGAGGTGAAGCTTTCTTT.

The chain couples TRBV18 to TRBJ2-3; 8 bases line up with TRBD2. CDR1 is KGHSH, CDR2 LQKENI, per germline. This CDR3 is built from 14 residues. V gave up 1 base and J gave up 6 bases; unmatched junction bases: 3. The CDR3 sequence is CASSPLAGLDTQYF. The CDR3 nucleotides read TGTGCCAGCTCACCACTAGCGGGGTTGGATACGCAGTATTTT.

This CDR3 reads CASSPDRGYSYEQYF. For the CDR3, the DNA is TGTGCCAGCAGCCCCGACAGGGGGTATTCCTACGAGCAGTACTTC. The chain joins TRBV7-2 to TRBJ2-7; 9 bases map to TRBD1. Germline loops: CDR1 SGHTA, CDR2 FQGNSA. The CDR3 runs 15 residues. Unmatched junction bases numbered 6, after V lost 5 bases and J lost 1 base.